The clone carrying this T cell receptor (beta chain) has a count of ten or more. Its target is not known. Researchers amplified the TCR beta CDR3 regions from RNA transcripts. The HTBI primer set served for first-round RT-PCR of the TCR CDR3. Using its own MiXCR run on the multiplex PCR reads, TCRdb lists one record per CDR3 protein. The table records roughly 570,000 distinct CDR3 sequences, 46% of them present only once. The sample belongs to a study of T cells in Graves' hyperthyroidism and ophthalmopathy. Trimming shortened V by 6 bases and J by 5 bases, and 16 bases separated the two germline ends. There are 14 residues in the CDR3. Notes on the study in general: It was a median roughly 6.5 months before onset that the model predicted ophthalmopathy. Most thyroid clonotypes expanded above 0.001 were also detected in blood.

Newly diagnosed hyperthyroidism, duration under 2 months, in patients aged 18 to 65. Patients having uncontrolled infection, another autoimmune disease, pregnancy or lactation were not included. The sequence derives from a woman aged 18-29 years with Graves' hyperthyroidism. Sequenced sample: peripheral blood or thyroid tissue (not recorded which). This chain links TRBV12-3 or TRBV12-4 with TRBJ1-2; no reliable D call. CDR3 loop: CASSHTGVEYGYTF. CDR3 nucleotide sequence: TGTGCCAGCAGCCATACGGGTGTTGAATATGGCTACACCTTC.